This TCR beta chain stems from a study of cytomegalovirus exposure and HLA in healthy donors. Method: immunoSEQ multiplex PCR; TCRdb's copy keeps in-frame clones and lacks some. The sample has about 120,000 clones, about 85% seen once. The validation cohort, a group of 120 subjects, included the donors and was separate from the approximately 700-subject first cohort. Per the germline V gene, CDR1 is SNHLY and CDR2 is FYNNEI. Losses at the gene ends were 5 bases for V and 7 bases for J; bases not matched to a gene: 7. There are 16 residues in the CDR3. The TCR was taken from a woman aged 25-40 years in good health and CMV-seronegative. The rearrangement links TRBV2 to TRBJ2-4; 14 bases line up with TRBD2. Material for sequencing was PBMCs. CDR3 DNA sequence: TGTGCCAGCAGTAGACTAGCGGGGGGGCCGGGGAACATTCAGTACTTC. This encodes CASSRLAGGPGNIQYF. Based on the CDR3 plus reference TRBV2 and TRBJ2-4, the full variable domain is EPEVTQTPSHQVTQMGQEVILRCVPISNHLYFYWYRQILGQKVEFLVSFYNNEISEKSEIFDDQFSVERPDGSNFTLKIRSTKLEDSAMYFCASSRLAGGPGNIQYFGAGTRLSVL.